A selection of T cell receptor beta chains follows, all from one sample in a study of OX40 agonist ivuxolimab in advanced cancers. Method: immunoSEQ multiplex PCR; TCRdb's copy keeps in-frame clones and lacks some. The sample holds tens of thousands of clones, just over 90% seen once. The material sequenced was CD4+ or CD8+ T cells sorted from blood, taken in a trial of the OX40 agonist ivuxolimab. The receptors shown here come from an adult with an advanced solid tumor such as melanoma, head and neck, liver or kidney cancer. Both conserved end residues are part of each CDR3. A D gene is named only where the DNA matches it firmly. A row's size may be missing; if present it is once, few, many or a size class.

TRBV27,TRBD1,.,TRBJ1-1,CASSLGQGGTEAFF,TGTGCCAGCAGTTTAGGACAGGGTGGGACTGAAGCTTTCTTT
TRBV6-6,.,.,TRBJ2-7,CASSYSEPGEQYF,TGTGCCAGCAGTTACAGTGAGCCTGGCGAGCAGTACTTC
TRBV7-9,TRBD2,.,TRBJ2-3,CASTPAGLAGGPWDTQYF,TGTGCCAGCACCCCGGCGGGACTAGCGGGGGGCCCGTGGGATACGCAGTATTTT
TRBV4-1,.,.,TRBJ2-4,CASSFRLLNIQYF,TGCGCCAGCAGCTTTCGTTTATTAAACATTCAGTACTTC
TRBV28,TRBD2,.,TRBJ2-7,CASSLFISSGDSYEQYF,TGTGCCAGCAGTTTATTTATTAGTAGCGGGGATTCCTACGAGCAGTACTTC
TRBV27,.,once,TRBJ2-7,CASSLSSGPYEQYF,TGTGCCAGCAGTTTATCGAGCGGCCCCTACGAGCAGTACTTC
TRBV27,TRBD1,.,TRBJ2-7,CASSFGQAYEQYF,TGTGCCAGCAGTTTTGGACAGGCCTACGAGCAGTACTTC
TRBV5-6,TRBD1,.,TRBJ2-1,CASSLPTGGSEQFF,TGTGCCAGCAGCTTACCGACAGGGGGCAGTGAGCAGTTCTTC
TRBV6-5,.,.,TRBJ1-5,CASSSWGWDNQPQHF,TGTGCCAGCAGTTCTTGGGGATGGGACAATCAGCCCCAGCATTTT
TRBV4-3,.,.,TRBJ2-7,CASSQGTGKYEQYF,TGCGCCAGCAGCCAGGGGACTGGCAAGTACGAGCAGTACTTC
TRBV11-2,TRBD1,.,TRBJ1-5,CASSLGQGNQPQHF,TGTGCCAGCAGCTTGGGACAGGGCAATCAGCCCCAGCATTTT
TRBV4-1,.,.,TRBJ2-7,CASSQGSPTYEQYF,TGCGCCAGCAGCCAAGGGTCACCTACCTACGAGCAGTACTTC
TRBV7-2,.,.,TRBJ2-3,CASSPGQSDTQYF,TGTGCCAGCAGCCCCGGACAATCTGATACGCAGTATTTT
TRBV9,.,.,TRBJ2-5,CASSQSWGLQETQYF,TGTGCCAGCAGCCAAAGTTGGGGGCTACAAGAGACCCAGTACTTC
TRBV7-9,TRBD1,.,TRBJ1-5,CAWKGDRADQPQHF,TGTGCCTGGAAGGGGGACAGGGCTGATCAGCCCCAGCATTTT
TRBV5-1,.,.,TRBJ1-4,CASSQNKDEKLFF,TGCGCCAGCAGCCAAAACAAGGATGAAAAACTGTTTTTT
TRBV5-1,.,.,TRBJ1-2,CASSWDTFYGYTF,TGCGCCAGCAGTTGGGACACCTTCTATGGCTACACCTTC
TRBV11-3,.,.,TRBJ1-1,CASSPGPGGEAFF,TGTGCCAGCAGCCCGGGCCCTGGGGGGGAAGCTTTCTTT
TRBV11-2,.,.,TRBJ2-7,CASSGGYYEQYF,TGTGCCAGCAGCGGCGGGTACTACGAGCAGTACTTC
TRBV5-4,TRBD2,few,TRBJ2-7,CAASLSGGYEQYF,TGTGCCGCTTCCCTATCGGGGGGCTACGAGCAGTACTTC
TRBV11-2,.,.,TRBJ2-1,CASSSEGSSYNEQFF,TGTGCCAGCAGCTCCGAGGGGAGCTCCTACAATGAGCAGTTCTTC
TRBV19,TRBD1,.,TRBJ2-1,CARSTGGRESNEQFF,TGTGCCAGATCTACAGGGGGTCGGGAGAGCAATGAGCAGTTCTTC
TRBV29-1,TRBD1,.,TRBJ1-5,CSVGGAGGGNQPQHF,TGCAGCGTCGGCGGGGCAGGGGGGGGGAATCAGCCCCAGCATTTT
TRBV5-6,.,.,TRBJ1-3,CASSFLGMSGNTIYF,TGTGCCAGCAGCTTCCTCGGCATGTCTGGAAACACCATATATTTT
TRBV4-1,.,.,TRBJ1-1,CASSQDAGVPTEAFF,TGCGCCAGCAGCCAAGACGCAGGGGTTCCCACTGAAGCTTTCTTT
TRBV15,.,.,TRBJ2-1,CATSREGTPPYNEQFF,TGTGCCACCAGCAGAGAGGGGACTCCCCCCTACAATGAGCAGTTCTTC
TRBV7-9,.,.,TRBJ2-7,CASLDHREEQYF,TGTGCCAGCCTAGACCACCGAGAGGAGCAGTACTTC
TRBV5-1,.,.,TRBJ1-2,CASSLAAPDSIYGYTF,TGCGCCAGCAGCTTGGCGGCCCCGGACAGTATATATGGCTACACCTTC
TRBV27,.,.,TRBJ2-7,CASSYTPWNEQYF,TGTGCCAGCAGTTACACCCCCTGGAACGAGCAGTACTTC
TRBV27,.,few,TRBJ1-5,CASSQGDLNQPQHF,TGTGCCAGCAGCCAGGGTGATCTGAATCAGCCCCAGCATTTT
TRBV4-3,TRBD2,.,TRBJ2-1,CASSPQGLAGGGSYNEQFF,TGCGCCAGCAGCCCCCAGGGACTAGCGGGAGGAGGCTCCTACAATGAGCAGTTCTTC
TRBV7-2,.,.,TRBJ2-5,CASSSLDRGSQETQYF,TGTGCCAGCAGCTCCCTAGACAGAGGCAGTCAAGAGACCCAGTACTTC
TRBV7-2,.,.,TRBJ2-3,CASSLVARSTDTQYF,TGTGCCAGCAGCTTAGTGGCGCGAAGCACAGATACGCAGTATTTT
TRBV19,TRBD1,.,TRBJ2-6,CASSPLQGPSGANVLTF,TGTGCCAGTAGTCCCCTACAGGGGCCCTCTGGGGCCAACGTCCTGACTTTC
TRBV4-1,TRBD2,.,TRBJ2-7,CASSPGLGLYEQYF,TGCGCCAGCAGCCCGGGACTAGGCCTCTACGAGCAGTACTTC
TRBV4-3,TRBD1,.,TRBJ2-7,CASSQGQGVYEQYF,TGCGCCAGCAGCCAAGGACAGGGTGTCTACGAGCAGTACTTC
TRBV7-9,.,.,TRBJ2-2,CASSAVRRTGELFF,TGTGCCAGTTCAGCAGTAAGGCGCACCGGGGAGCTGTTTTTT
TRBV4-1,TRBD1,.,TRBJ2-4,CASSRTGENIQYF,TGCGCCAGCAGCCGGACAGGGGAAAACATTCAGTACTTC
TRBV4-1,.,.,TRBJ1-1,CASSPGGQPLNTEAFF,TGCGCCAGCAGCCCCGGCGGACAACCTTTGAACACTGAAGCTTTCTTT
TRBV11-2,TRBD2,once,TRBJ2-7,CASSLDPGGSYEQYF,TGTGCCAGCAGCTTAGACCCGGGGGGGTCCTACGAGCAGTACTTC
TRBV27,.,.,TRBJ1-1,CASSAGLLQAEAFF,TGTGCCAGCAGTGCGGGCCTGCTCCAGGCTGAAGCTTTCTTT
TRBV5-1,.,.,TRBJ2-7,CASSWGQREFYEQYF,TGCGCCAGCAGCTGGGGACAGCGGGAGTTTTACGAGCAGTACTTC
TRBV7-6,.,.,TRBJ2-5,CASSLGIDQETQYF,TGTGCCAGCAGCTTAGGGATCGACCAAGAGACCCAGTACTTC
TRBV30,.,.,TRBJ2-1,CAWSVASINEQFF,TGTGCCTGGAGTGTGGCTAGCATCAATGAGCAGTTCTTC
TRBV29-1,.,.,TRBJ2-4,CSAQGGRNIQYF,TGCAGCGCCCAGGGGGGGCGAAACATTCAGTACTTC
TRBV4-1,.,.,TRBJ1-6,CASSQVQPASNSPLHF,TGCGCCAGCAGCCAAGTGCAGCCGGCGTCTAATTCACCCCTCCACTTT
TRBV5-1,TRBD2,.,TRBJ2-3,CASSLEDSGGYGDTQYF,TGCGCCAGCAGCTTGGAGGATAGCGGGGGGTATGGGGATACGCAGTATTTT
TRBV19,.,few,TRBJ1-1,CASGPGHEAFF,TGTGCCAGCGGACCGGGACATGAAGCTTTCTTT
TRBV7-8,.,.,TRBJ2-5,CASSSLPRVETQYF,TGTGCCAGCAGCTCACTTCCCAGGGTTGAGACCCAGTACTTC
TRBV27,.,.,TRBJ2-7,CASSLRAGYEQYF,TGTGCCAGCAGTTTACGAGCGGGCTACGAGCAGTACTTC
TRBV10-3,.,once,TRBJ2-7,CAISASGHLDEQYF,TGTGCCATCAGTGCCTCCGGACATCTGGACGAGCAGTACTTC
TRBV9,.,once,TRBJ1-2,CASSVATGGSYGYTF,TGTGCCAGCAGCGTAGCCACCGGGGGCTCCTATGGCTACACCTTC
TRBV4-1,TRBD2,.,TRBJ2-7,CASSQGPTGTSSSYEQYF,TGCGCCAGCAGCCAAGGGCCGACCGGGACTAGCAGCTCCTACGAGCAGTACTTC
TRBV4-1,TRBD2,.,TRBJ2-2,CASSHPTSGEASGELFF,TGCGCCAGCAGCCACCCAACTAGCGGGGAAGCTTCCGGGGAGCTGTTTTTT
TRBV6-5,.,.,TRBJ1-1,CASSYADYTEAFF,TGTGCCAGCAGTTACGCCGATTACACTGAAGCTTTCTTT
TRBV5-6,.,.,TRBJ1-3,CASSLLETGNTIYF,TGTGCCAGCAGCTTGCTGGAAACTGGAAACACCATATATTTT
TRBV29-1,.,.,TRBJ2-3,CSVDTGTTDTQYF,TGCAGCGTTGATACGGGGACCACAGATACGCAGTATTTT
TRBV9,TRBD2,.,TRBJ2-1,CASSVRGLAGPYNEQFF,TGTGCCAGCAGCGTAAGGGGTCTAGCGGGACCCTACAATGAGCAGTTCTTC